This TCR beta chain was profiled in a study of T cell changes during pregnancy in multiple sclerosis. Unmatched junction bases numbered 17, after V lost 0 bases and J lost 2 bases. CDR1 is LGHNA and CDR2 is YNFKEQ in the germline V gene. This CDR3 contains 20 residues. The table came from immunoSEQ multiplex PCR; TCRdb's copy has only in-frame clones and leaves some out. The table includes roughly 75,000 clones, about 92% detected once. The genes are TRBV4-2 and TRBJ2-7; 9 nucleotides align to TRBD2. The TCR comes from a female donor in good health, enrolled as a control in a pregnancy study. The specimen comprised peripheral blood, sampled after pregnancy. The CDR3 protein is CASSQEVYAGAGGLPYEQYF. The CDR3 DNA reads TGTGCCAGCAGCCAAGAGGTCTATGCGGGGGCGGGGGGGCTCCCCTACGAGCAGTACTTC.